These T cell receptor beta chains were read from a single sample in a study of identical twins. Each CDR3 protein is one row after TCRdb ran MiXCR on the 5' RACE reads. Here the sample spans fewer than 650,000 distinct CDR3 sequences, roughly 9.9% being singletons. In addition, the sample was reused for a study of yellow fever vaccine responses in identical twins.

The sequencing input was PBMCs. Receptors originate from a woman younger than 30 in good health. The CDR3 runs from the conserved cysteine through the conserved F or W. The D gene is left open where the match is weak. Only some rows state a clone size, as once, few, many or a class for expanded clones.

cdr3_nt cdr3_aa j_call v_call clone_size d_call
TGCAGCGTTCCAAAGGAATGGGGGTTCTCCTACGAGCAGTACTTC CSVPKEWGFSYEQYF TRBJ2-7 TRBV29-1 few .
TGCAGTGCCCGCGCCTCAAACACCGGGGAGCTGTTTTTT CSARASNTGELFF TRBJ2-2 TRBV20-1 . .
TGCGCCAGCAGCATATTGACTGGAGAGGGGGAGACCCAGTACTTC CASSILTGEGETQYF TRBJ2-5 TRBV5-1 few .
TGCGCCAGCAGCCCGGACAGGGGACAGGAAGCTAGCACAGATACGCAGTATTTT CASSPDRGQEASTDTQYF TRBJ2-3 TRBV5-1 few TRBD1
TGCGCCAGCAGCCAAGGAGGGCAGGGTGAAAAACTGTTTTTT CASSQGGQGEKLFF TRBJ1-4 TRBV4-3 few .
TGTGCCAGCACCGGGTCAAGCACCGGGGAGCTGTTTTTT CASTGSSTGELFF TRBJ2-2 TRBV12-3/TRBV12-4 . .
TGTGCCACCAGTGATTTGCAAGTCGATGCGCAGTATTTT CATSDLQVDAQYF TRBJ2-3 TRBV24-1 . .
TGCAGTGCTAGACATGACGGTCACACTCTCTCCTACAATGAGCAGTTCTTC CSARHDGHTLSYNEQFF TRBJ2-1 TRBV20-1 . .
TGTGCCAGCAGTTTAAGTAGCGGGGGGTCCAATGAGCAGTTCTTC CASSLSSGGSNEQFF TRBJ2-1 TRBV12-3/TRBV12-4 few TRBD2
TGTGCCAGCAGTTTAATTGTAGTGGATGGTAGGGATACGCAGTATTTT CASSLIVVDGRDTQYF TRBJ2-3 TRBV12-3/TRBV12-4 few .
TGTGCCAGCAGCTTCGGGCCGAAAGGATCCTTAGCCAAAAACATTCAGTACTTC CASSFGPKGSLAKNIQYF TRBJ2-4 TRBV12-3/TRBV12-4 few .
TGTGCCAGCAGTTCCCGAGGGGCGGAGGCTTTCTTT CASSSRGAEAFF TRBJ1-1 TRBV12-3/TRBV12-4 many .
TGTGCCAGCAGGAAAGGGACAGGGTTCTTAGATACGCAGTATTTT CASRKGTGFLDTQYF TRBJ2-3 TRBV6-1 . TRBD1
TGTGCCAGCAGTTTAAAAAGGTATACTGTGGCTTTCTTT CASSLKRYTVAFF TRBJ1-1 TRBV12-3/TRBV12-4 few .
TGTGCCAGCAGCATTGGACTAGCGGGGACAGATACGCAGTATTTT CASSIGLAGTDTQYF TRBJ2-3 TRBV7-2 many TRBD2
TGTGCCTGGAGTGGGGTAGCCTCCTACAATGAGCAGTTCTTC CAWSGVASYNEQFF TRBJ2-1 TRBV30 . .
TGTGCCAGCAGGTACCTATTACGGGACAGGGACAATGAGCAGTTCTTC CASRYLLRDRDNEQFF TRBJ2-1 TRBV2 few TRBD1
TGTGCCACCTTCGACGGGGGGCGAAACACCGGGGAGCTGTTTTTT CATFDGGRNTGELFF TRBJ2-2 TRBV25-1 many .
TGTGCCAGCAGTTTCCTCGATGGCGGGAGAGGCGAGCAGTACTTC CASSFLDGGRGEQYF TRBJ2-7 TRBV6-5 . TRBD2
TGCGCCAGCAGCCCGACCCCCTCCGGGGGATATGAAAAACTGTTTTTT CASSPTPSGGYEKLFF TRBJ1-4 TRBV4-3 . .
TGTGCCAGCAGCCAAGATCTCGCTCCATACTATGGCTACACCTTC CASSQDLAPYYGYTF TRBJ1-2 TRBV3-1 few .
TGCAGCGCCTCCAGCCGAGGATCCTACAATGAGCAGTTCTTC CSASSRGSYNEQFF TRBJ2-1 TRBV29-1 few .
TGTGCCAGCAGAGACACAGGGGGTCGCCACAATGAGCAGTTCTTC CASRDTGGRHNEQFF TRBJ2-1 TRBV7-9 few TRBD1
TGTGCCAGCAGTGCAGACACCCCGCTGTCATACGAGCAGTACTTC CASSADTPLSYEQYF TRBJ2-7 TRBV28 . .
TGTGCCAGCAGTTTAAGTGATAAGGGGGCGATCTACGAGCAGTACTTC CASSLSDKGAIYEQYF TRBJ2-7 TRBV28 many TRBD1
TGTGCCAGCAGCCTTCTGGACAGGGCACTTGACTATGGCTACACCTTC CASSLLDRALDYGYTF TRBJ1-2 TRBV5-6 . TRBD1